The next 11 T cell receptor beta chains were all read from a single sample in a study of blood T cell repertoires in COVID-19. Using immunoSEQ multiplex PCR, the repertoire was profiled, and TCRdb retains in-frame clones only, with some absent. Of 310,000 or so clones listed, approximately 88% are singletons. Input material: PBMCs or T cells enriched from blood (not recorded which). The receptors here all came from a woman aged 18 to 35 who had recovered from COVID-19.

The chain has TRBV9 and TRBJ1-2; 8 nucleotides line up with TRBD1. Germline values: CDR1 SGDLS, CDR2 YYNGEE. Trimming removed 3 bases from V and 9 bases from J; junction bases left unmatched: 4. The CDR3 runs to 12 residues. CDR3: CASSGRQGSYTF. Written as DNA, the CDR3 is TGTGCCAGCAGCGGGCGACAGGGGAGCTACACCTTC. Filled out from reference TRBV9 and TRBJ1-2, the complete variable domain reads DSGVTQTPKHLITATGQRVTLRCSPRSGDLSVYWYQQSLDQGLQFLIQYYNGEERAKGNILERFSAQQFPDLHSELNLSSLELGDSALYFCASSGRQGSYTFGSGTRLTVV.

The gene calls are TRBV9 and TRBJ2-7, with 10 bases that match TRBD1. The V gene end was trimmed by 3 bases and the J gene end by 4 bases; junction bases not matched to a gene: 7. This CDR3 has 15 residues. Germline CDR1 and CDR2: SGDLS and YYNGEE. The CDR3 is CASSATGTGAYEQYF. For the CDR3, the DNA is TGTGCCAGCAGCGCCACCGGGACAGGGGCTTACGAGCAGTACTTC.

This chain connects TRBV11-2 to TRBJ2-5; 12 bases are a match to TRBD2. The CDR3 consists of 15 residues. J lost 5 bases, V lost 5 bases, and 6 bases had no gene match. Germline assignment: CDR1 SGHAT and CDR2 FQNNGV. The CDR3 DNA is TGTGCCAGCAGCCCCCTAGCGGGAGGGCCCGAGACCCAGTACTTC. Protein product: CASSPLAGGPETQYF. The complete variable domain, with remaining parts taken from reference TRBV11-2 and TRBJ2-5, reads EAGVAQSPRYKIIEKRQSVAFWCNPISGHATLYWYQQILGQGPKLLIQFQNNGVVDDSQLPKDRFSAERLKGVDSTLKIQPAKLEDSAVYLCASSPLAGGPETQYFGPGTRLLVL.

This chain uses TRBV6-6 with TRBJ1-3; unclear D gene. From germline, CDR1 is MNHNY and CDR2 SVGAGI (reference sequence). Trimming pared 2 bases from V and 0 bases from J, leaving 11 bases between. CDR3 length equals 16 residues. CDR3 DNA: TGTGCCAGCAGTTACGCGGCAGAGGTCTCTGGAAACACCATATATTTT. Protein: CASSYAAEVSGNTIYF.

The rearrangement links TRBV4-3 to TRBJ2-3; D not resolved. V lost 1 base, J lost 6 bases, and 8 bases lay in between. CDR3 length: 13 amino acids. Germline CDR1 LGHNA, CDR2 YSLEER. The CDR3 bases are TGCGCCAGCAGCCAAGGGGCCGAGGATACGCAGTATTTT. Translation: CASSQGAEDTQYF.

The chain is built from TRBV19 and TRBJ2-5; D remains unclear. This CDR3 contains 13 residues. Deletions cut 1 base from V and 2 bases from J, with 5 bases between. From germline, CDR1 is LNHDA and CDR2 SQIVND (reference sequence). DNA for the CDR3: TGTGCCAGTAGTATAGGGCTTCAAGAGACCCAGTACTTC. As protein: CASSIGLQETQYF.

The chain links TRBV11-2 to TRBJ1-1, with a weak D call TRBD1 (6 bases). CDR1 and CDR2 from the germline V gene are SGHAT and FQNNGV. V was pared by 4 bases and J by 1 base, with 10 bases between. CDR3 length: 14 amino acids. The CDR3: CASSWDTGNTEAFF. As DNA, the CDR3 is TGTGCCAGCAGCTGGGACACCGGGAACACTGAAGCTTTCTTT.

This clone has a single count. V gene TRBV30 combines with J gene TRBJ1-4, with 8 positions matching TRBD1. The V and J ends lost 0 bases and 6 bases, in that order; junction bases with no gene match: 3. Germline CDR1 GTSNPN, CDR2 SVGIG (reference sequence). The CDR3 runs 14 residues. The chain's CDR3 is CAWSVVRGHEKLFF. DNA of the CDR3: TGTGCCTGGAGTGTAGTCAGGGGGCATGAAAAACTGTTTTTT.

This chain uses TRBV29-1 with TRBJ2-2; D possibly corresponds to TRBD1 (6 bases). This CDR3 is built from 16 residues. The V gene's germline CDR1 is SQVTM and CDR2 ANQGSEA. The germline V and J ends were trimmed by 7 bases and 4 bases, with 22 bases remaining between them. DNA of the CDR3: TGCAGCGCTGGGGGCAGGGGTGTGGGTTTCACCGGGGAGCTGTTTTTT. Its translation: CSAGGRGVGFTGELFF.

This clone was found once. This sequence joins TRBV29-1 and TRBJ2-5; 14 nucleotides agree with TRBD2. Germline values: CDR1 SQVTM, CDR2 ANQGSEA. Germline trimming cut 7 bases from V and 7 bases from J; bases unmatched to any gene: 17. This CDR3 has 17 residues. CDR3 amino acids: CSGRTTPQTSGGATQYF. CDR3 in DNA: TGCAGCGGCCGAACCACCCCGCAGACTAGCGGGGGGGCGACCCAGTACTTC.

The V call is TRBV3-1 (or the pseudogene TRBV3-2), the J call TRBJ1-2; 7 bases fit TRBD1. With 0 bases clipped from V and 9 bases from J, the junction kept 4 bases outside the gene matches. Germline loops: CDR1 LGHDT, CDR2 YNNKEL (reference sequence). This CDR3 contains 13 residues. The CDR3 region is CASSQDDRASYTF. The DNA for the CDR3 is TGTGCCAGCAGCCAAGACGACAGGGCCAGCTACACCTTC.